Below, one T cell receptor (beta chain) is given with its context. This clonotype was seen repeatedly, ten times or more. There is no known antigen for this receptor. Per-nucleotide qualities are absent, and no much larger clonotype sits a single base away. The CDR3, from cysteine to phenylalanine, totals 19 residues. The CDR3 DNA has 57 bases and is translated from base 1. The germline ends are 16 bases apart after V is trimmed by 1 base and J by 0 bases. The time point label of this sample denotes: sample taken at primary tumor resection. Whole RNA extracted from tumor and nontumor lung tissue, or from cryopreserved PBMC samples, was used for TCR sequencing without cell sorting. Donors were some 70 patients with early-stage, untreated non-small cell lung cancer from the lung TRACERx cohort. Patients were selected for TCR sequencing only if sufficient RNA was available from at least two tumor regions.

To prepare the library, 5' RACE was applied. Sequencing relied on a NextSeq 500. The TCR library protocol attached a unique molecular identifier to each TCR cDNA molecule to allow correction of PCR and sequencing errors. In the authors' own workflow: Decombinator tools were used for TCR identification, UMI-based error correction and CDR3 extraction. TCRs above a frequency of 2 per 1,000, corresponding to the top 1% of the tumor frequency distribution, were defined as expanded. Renyi diversity was computed with the R vegan package after each repertoire had been subsampled 100 times to 5,000 TCRs. CDR3 similarity networks were built from amino acid triplet string-kernel similarity, with CDR3s being connected when pairwise similarity was above 0.82. The public reads were quality trimmed at Q25 with fastp and then assembled into clones with MiXCR by TCRdb, keeping productive beta chains. Rows are unified per CDR3 protein, each entry keeping the most common DNA and genes. TCRdb's processing, not the authors', yielded these V and J calls. The sample has about 26,000 distinct CDR3 sequences on record, 13% of them singletons. The ten largest clones capture under 30% of the sample.

The sample belongs to a study of spatial heterogeneity in lung cancer (dated by TCRdb to about 2019). Regarding the complete study: Beta-chain transcripts were consistently detected in greater numbers than alpha-chain transcripts, which likely reflects a higher abundance of beta-chain transcripts. The study quantitatively compared TCR alpha and beta repertoires across multiple tumor regions, matched nontumor lung and blood in non-small cell lung cancer. The study linked features of the TCR repertoire to counts of nonsynonymous mutations, which were determined by whole-exome sequencing of tumor tissue. At surgery, both alpha and beta chains were TCR-sequenced in approximately 210 tumor regions, about 64 matched nontumor lung samples and a few dozen PBMC samples. In the raw uncorrected reads, each unique combination of TCR and UMI appeared more than ten times on average.

What the work shows at the level of the full study, not this receptor alone: Ubiquitous expanded tumor TCRs showed up in blood more often at tumor resection than at routine follow-up. Confirming at a functional level the hypothesis that regional TCRs recognize regional mutations was considered to require additional single-cell paired TCR alpha and beta sequencing.

The sample in question was PBMCs, obtained at surgery. The sequence was obtained from a female donor with early-stage non-small cell lung cancer. This sequence uses TRBV12-3 or TRBV12-4 and TRBJ2-6; the D gene cannot be resolved reliably. The sequence in DNA is TGTGCCAGCAGTTTAGGGGGTATGGGGATGCCCTCTGGGGCCAACGTCCTGACTTTC. It translates to CASSLGGMGMPSGANVLTF.